This T cell receptor beta chain was found in a study of beta chain features in type 1 diabetes. Study at large: The samples had roughly 110 million sorted cells examined in all. Points from the study as a whole: Shorter TCRB CDR3s, moderately but significantly so, marked every one of the four CD4+ subsets in Type 1 diabetes patients. VDJ junctions from type 1 diabetes patients carried fewer insertions and larger deletions.

Stem cell-like memory, regulatory, central memory and naive CD4+ cells were sorted via CD45RO/CCR7/CD25/CD127/CD95/CD27. Germline CDR1 reads SEHNR; CDR2 reads FQNEAQ (reference sequence). This CDR3 contains 15 residues. With V trimmed by 5 bases and J by 8 bases, 7 bases remained unmatched. Concerning this clone: The antigen is not known.

Since all of the isolated RNA was reverse transcribed, expressed TCRB transcripts were what got sequenced. The average read count of naive, central memory and regulatory T cell samples was approximately 3.5 million. The table came from immunoSEQ multiplex PCR; TCRdb's copy has only in-frame clones and leaves some out. In the table there are some 290,000 clones, over 11% of which are singletons. This receptor was identified in a man aged 25 to 40 with type 1 diabetes. Specimen: naive CD4+ T cells from blood. This sequence joins TRBV7-9 and TRBJ2-1; the match to TRBD2 covers 12 bases. CDR3 amino acids: CASSHTSGGMDEQFF. The CDR3 DNA reads as TGTGCCAGCAGCCACACTAGCGGGGGGATGGATGAGCAGTTCTTC.